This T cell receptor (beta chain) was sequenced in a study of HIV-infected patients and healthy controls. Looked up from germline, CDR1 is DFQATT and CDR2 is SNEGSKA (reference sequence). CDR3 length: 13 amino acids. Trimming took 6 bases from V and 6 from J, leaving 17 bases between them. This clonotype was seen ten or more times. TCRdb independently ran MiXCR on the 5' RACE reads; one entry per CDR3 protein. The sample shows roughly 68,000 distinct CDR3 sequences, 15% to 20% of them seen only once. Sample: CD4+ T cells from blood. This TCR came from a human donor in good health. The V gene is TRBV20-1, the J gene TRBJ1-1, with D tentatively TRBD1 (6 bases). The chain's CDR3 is CSALTGVGAEAFF. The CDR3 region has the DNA TGCAGTGCCCTGACAGGAGTTGGGGCTGAAGCTTTCTTT.